This T cell receptor (beta chain) was captured in a study of Ad26.COV2.S vaccination and SARS-CoV-2 variants. Background on the study: Participant was drawn from the COV1001 Ad26.COV2.S trial arm. The authors gave Ad26.COV2.S intramuscularly, either once or twice 56 days apart.

TCRdb's copy holds only in-frame clones and misses some; the assay was immunoSEQ multiplex PCR. The sample lists about 440,000 clones, 80% to 95% occurring once. Regarding this clone: What it binds is not known.

Described treatment: some 20 received Ad26.COV2.S at low or high dose, single or two shots; about 5 received placebo; per-sample allocation not given. Repertoires come from day 63 after the first vaccine or placebo injection. Built on an Ad26 vector, the vaccine expressed Wuhan-strain SARS-CoV-2 spike. Study-level results: People who got the vaccine or the placebo had similar non-spike TCR breadth.

The sample here was peripheral blood, taken in a trial of Ad26.COV2.S vaccine versus placebo. The sequence was collected from a person aged 18-60 years who received the Ad26.COV2.S COVID-19 vaccine or a placebo.

This chain's CDR3 is CASSQRGEGYYEQYF. The CDR3 DNA follows: TGTGCCAGCAGCCAACGAGGGGAAGGATACTACGAGCAGTACTTC. The chain has TRBV3-1 (or the pseudogene TRBV3-2) and TRBJ2-7; D may correspond to TRBD1 or TRBD2 (5 bases each). The germline CDR1 and CDR2 sequences are LGHDT and YNNKEL (reference sequence). Trimming shortened V by 2 bases and J by 3 bases, and 14 bases separated the two germline ends. This CDR3 has 15 residues.